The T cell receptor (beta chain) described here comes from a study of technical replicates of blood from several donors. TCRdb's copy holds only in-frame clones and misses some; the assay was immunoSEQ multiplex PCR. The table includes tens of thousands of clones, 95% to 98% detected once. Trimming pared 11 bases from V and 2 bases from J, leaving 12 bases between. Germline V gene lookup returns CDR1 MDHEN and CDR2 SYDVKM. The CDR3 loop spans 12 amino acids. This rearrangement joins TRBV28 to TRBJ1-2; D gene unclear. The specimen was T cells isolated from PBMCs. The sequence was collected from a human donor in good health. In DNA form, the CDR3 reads TGTGCCTCCGGAGGGCCCAACTATGGCTACACCTTC. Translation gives CASGGPNYGYTF.